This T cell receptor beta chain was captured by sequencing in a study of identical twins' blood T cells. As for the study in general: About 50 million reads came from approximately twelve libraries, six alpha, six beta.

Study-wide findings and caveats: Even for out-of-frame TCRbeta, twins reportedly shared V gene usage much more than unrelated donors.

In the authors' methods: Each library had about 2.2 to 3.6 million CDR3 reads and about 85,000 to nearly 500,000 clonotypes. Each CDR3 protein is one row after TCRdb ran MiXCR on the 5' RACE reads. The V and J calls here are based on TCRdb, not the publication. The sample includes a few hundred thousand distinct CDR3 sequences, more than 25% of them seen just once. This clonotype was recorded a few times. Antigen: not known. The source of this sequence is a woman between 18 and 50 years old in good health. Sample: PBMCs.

In DNA form, the CDR3 reads TGTGCCAGCTCCCGGCAGGGGGGCGCCGAGAGCTACACCTTC. Its translation: CASSRQGGAESYTF. The gene calls are TRBV18 and TRBJ1-2, with 7 nucleotides matching TRBD1. Germline loops: CDR1 KGHSH, CDR2 LQKENI. V dropped 6 bases and J dropped 9; count of bases not matched to a gene: 13. This CDR3 is built from 14 residues.